This T cell receptor beta chain was recorded in a study of cytomegalovirus exposure and HLA in healthy donors. The wider study: The use of the same platform for the 90 to 150 validation repertoires and the 650 to 850 first-cohort repertoires was reported by a later analysis. Overall study findings and caveats: A later analysis found first-cohort TCR clusters tended to co-occur in the 90 to 150 validation repertoires. 150 or so TCR beta chains were listed as cytomegalovirus-associated.

Produced via immunoSEQ multiplex PCR; TCRdb's table is partial and in-frame only. Among about 160,000 clones listed, 85% to 90% were seen once. Donors came from a validation cohort of some 130 subjects, distinct from the first 666-subject cohort. In the case of this clone: The antigen remains unidentified.

Sequencing was performed on PBMCs. The source is a man between 18 and 35 years old in good health and CMV-seropositive.

The CDR3 here is CASSLAGGGPTKGYTF. CDR3 DNA: TGCGCCAGCAGCTTGGCTGGGGGGGGTCCTACGAAAGGCTACACCTTC. The chain has TRBV5-1 and TRBJ1-2; D may be TRBD1 (5 bases). The CDR3 totals 16 residues. V lost 0 bases to trimming and J lost 8 bases, with 20 bases between them. In germline, CDR1 is SGHRS, CDR2 YFSETQ.